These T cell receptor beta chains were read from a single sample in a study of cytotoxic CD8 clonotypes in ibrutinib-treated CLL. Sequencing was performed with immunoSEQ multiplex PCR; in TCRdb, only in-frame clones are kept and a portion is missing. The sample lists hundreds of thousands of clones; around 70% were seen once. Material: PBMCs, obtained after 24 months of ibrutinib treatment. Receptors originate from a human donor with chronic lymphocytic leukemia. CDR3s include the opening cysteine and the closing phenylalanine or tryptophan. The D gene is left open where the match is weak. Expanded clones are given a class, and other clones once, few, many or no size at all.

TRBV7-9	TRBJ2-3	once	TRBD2	CASSPGSGRDTQYF	TGTGCCAGCAGCCCCGGAAGCGGGAGGGATACGCAGTATTTT
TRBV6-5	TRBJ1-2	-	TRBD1	CASSYRTGGYGYTF	TGTGCCAGCAGTTACCGGACAGGGGGCTATGGCTACACCTTC
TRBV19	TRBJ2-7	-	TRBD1	CASTEAGQGVYEQYF	TGTGCCAGTACAGAGGCCGGACAGGGGGTCTACGAGCAGTACTTC
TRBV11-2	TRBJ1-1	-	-	CASAPGPSSTEAFF	TGTGCCAGCGCGCCGGGCCCCTCGTCCACTGAAGCTTTCTTT
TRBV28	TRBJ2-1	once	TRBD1	CASSQDRALGNEQFF	TGTGCCAGCAGCCAAGACAGGGCTTTGGGAAATGAGCAGTTCTTC
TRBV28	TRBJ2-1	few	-	CASSLQRVSYNEQFF	TGTGCCAGCAGTCTCCAGCGGGTCTCCTACAATGAGCAGTTCTTC
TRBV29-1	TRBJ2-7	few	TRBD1	CSVDDRDRSYEQYF	TGCAGCGTAGACGACCGGGACAGATCCTACGAGCAGTACTTC
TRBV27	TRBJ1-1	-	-	CASSLPQGGVAFF	TGTGCCAGCAGTTTACCACAGGGAGGTGTAGCTTTCTTT
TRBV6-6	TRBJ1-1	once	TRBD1	CASSPLDRGGRAFF	TGTGCCAGCAGCCCGTTGGACAGGGGAGGGCGAGCTTTCTTT
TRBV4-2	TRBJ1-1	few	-	CASSQEWGATEAFF	TGTGCCAGCAGCCAAGAATGGGGGGCCACTGAAGCTTTCTTT
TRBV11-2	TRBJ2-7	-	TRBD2	CASSLGGTSGNYEQYF	TGTGCCAGCAGCTTAGGGGGGACTAGCGGGAACTACGAGCAGTACTTC
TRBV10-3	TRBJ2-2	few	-	CAISGGAANTGELFF	TGTGCCATCAGTGGGGGAGCAGCGAACACCGGGGAGCTGTTTTTT
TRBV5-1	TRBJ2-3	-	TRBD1	CASSLWGQGTDTQYF	TGCGCCAGCAGCTTGTGGGGACAGGGAACAGATACGCAGTATTTT
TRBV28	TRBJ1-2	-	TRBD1	CASSPPTGGRGYTF	TGTGCCAGCAGTCCACCGACAGGGGGCCGCGGCTACACCTTC
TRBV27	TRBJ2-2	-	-	CASSGWQGGSGELFF	TGTGCCAGCAGTGGTTGGCAGGGGGGATCCGGGGAGCTGTTTTTT
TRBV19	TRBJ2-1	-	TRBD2	CASSSSGTSYNEQFF	TGTGCCAGTAGCTCTAGCGGGACTTCCTACAATGAGCAGTTCTTC
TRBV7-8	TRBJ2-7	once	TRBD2	CASSVTSGGVYEQYF	TGTGCCAGCAGCGTGACTAGCGGGGGTGTTTACGAGCAGTACTTC
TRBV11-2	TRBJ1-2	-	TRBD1	CASSQDRWRGYTF	TGTGCCAGCAGCCAGGACAGGTGGCGGGGCTACACCTTC
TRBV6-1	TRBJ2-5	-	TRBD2	CASSVLAGQETQYF	TGTGCCAGCAGTGTGCTAGCGGGACAAGAGACCCAGTACTTC
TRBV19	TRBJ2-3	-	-	CATSDRSGDTQYF	TGTGCCACTTCGGACCGATCGGGCGATACGCAGTATTTT
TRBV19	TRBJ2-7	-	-	CASSHRAGYEQYF	TGTGCCAGTAGCCATAGGGCGGGATACGAGCAGTACTTC
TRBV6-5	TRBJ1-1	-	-	CASSPSMNTEAFF	TGTGCCAGCAGTCCCTCTATGAACACTGAAGCTTTCTTT
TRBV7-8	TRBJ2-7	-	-	CASSPWLGYEQYF	TGTGCCAGCAGTCCTTGGCTAGGGTACGAGCAGTACTTC